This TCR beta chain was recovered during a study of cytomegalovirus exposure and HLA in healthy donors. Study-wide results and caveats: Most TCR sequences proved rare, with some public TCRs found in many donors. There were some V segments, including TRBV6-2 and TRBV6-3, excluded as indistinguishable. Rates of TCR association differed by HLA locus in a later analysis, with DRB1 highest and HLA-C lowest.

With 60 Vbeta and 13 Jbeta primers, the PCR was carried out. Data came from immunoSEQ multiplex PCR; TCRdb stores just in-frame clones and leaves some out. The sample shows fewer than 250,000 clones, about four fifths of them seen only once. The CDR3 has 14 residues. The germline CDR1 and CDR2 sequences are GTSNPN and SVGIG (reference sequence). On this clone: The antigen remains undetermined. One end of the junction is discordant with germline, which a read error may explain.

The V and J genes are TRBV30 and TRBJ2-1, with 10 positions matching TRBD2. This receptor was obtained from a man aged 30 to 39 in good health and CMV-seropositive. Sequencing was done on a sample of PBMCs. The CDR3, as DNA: TGTGCCAGGAGGGGACTAGCGTCCTACAATGAGCAGTTCTTC. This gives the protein CARRGLASYNEQFF.